The 10 T cell receptor beta chains below all came from one sample that was sequenced in a study of CD4 T cells in relation to SARS-CoV-2 and coronaviruses. No antigen is known for these receptors. The data were produced by immunoSEQ multiplex PCR, yet TCRdb's version contains in-frame clones alone and is incomplete. The profile shows 36,000 or so clones, just over 75% of them singletons. The material sequenced was memory CD4+ T cells from PBMCs, cultured in vitro. The receptors come from an adult with COVID-19.

This clone was detected only once. V usage is TRBV3-1 (or the pseudogene TRBV3-2) and J usage is TRBJ1-1, with D hard to call. Trimming took off 1 base at V and 3 bases at J, with 6 bases between the two ends. Germline CDR1 and CDR2: LGHDT and YNNKEL (reference sequence). There are 13 residues in the CDR3. As DNA, the CDR3 is TGTGCCAGCAGCCAAGCAACCTACACTGAAGCTTTCTTT. Its protein product is CASSQATYTEAFF.

The chain recombines TRBV30 with TRBJ1-5, with TRBD1 identical over 7 bases. There are 14 residues in the CDR3. Trimming at V came to 1 base and at J to 4 bases, leaving 4 bases not matched to a gene. Germline CDR1 reads GTSNPN; CDR2 reads SVGIG (reference sequence). The CDR3 loop reads CAWSGGQLNQPQHF. The CDR3 bases are TGTGCCTGGAGTGGGGGACAGCTTAATCAGCCCCAGCATTTT.

This clone was recorded only once. The V gene is TRBV27, the J gene TRBJ2-5; possibly TRBD1 for D (6 bases). V gave up 0 bases and J gave up 1 base, with 12 bases separating them. The CDR3 has 16 residues. The germline V gene encodes CDR1 MNHEY and CDR2 SMNVEV (reference sequence). CDR3 nucleotides: TGTGCCAGCAGTTTATCACTCGGGACATTCCAAGAGACCCAGTACTTC. Amino acids: CASSLSLGTFQETQYF.

The chain carries TRBV5-6 and TRBJ2-7; D not resolved. The germline CDR1 and CDR2 sequences are SGHDT and YYEEEE. The ends were cut back, 0 bases at V and 2 bases at J, with 6 bases in the middle. The CDR3 extends over 13 amino acids. Here the CDR3 reads CASSLGDTYEQYF. The CDR3 DNA sequence: TGTGCCAGCAGCTTGGGTGATACCTACGAGCAGTACTTC.

The rearrangement uses TRBV9 and TRBJ2-7; weak D call: TRBD2 (5 bases). This CDR3 has 14 amino acids. Trimming stripped 0 bases from V and 2 bases from J, with 9 bases between. CDR1 and CDR2 (germline): SGDLS, YYNGEE. Written as DNA, the CDR3 is TGTGCCAGCAGCGTAGGAGCGGAACCCTACGAGCAGTACTTC. It encodes CASSVGAEPYEQYF.

This clone was detected only a few times. CDR3 coding DNA: TGTGCCAGCAGCCTAAGGACAGGGCAAGGAAACACCATATATTTT. The encoded protein is CASSLRTGQGNTIYF. V gene TRBV7-2 combines with J gene TRBJ1-3; 8 bases align to TRBD1. J lost 4 bases, V lost 5 bases, and 7 bases had no gene match. The CDR3 covers 15 residues. Germline V gene sequence: CDR1 SGHTA, CDR2 FQGNSA. The entire variable domain, with the rest obtained from reference TRBV7-2 and TRBJ1-3, is as follows: GAGVSQSPSNKVTEKGKDVELRCDPISGHTALYWYRQSLGQGLEFLIYFQGNSAPDKSGLPSDRFSAERTGGSVSTLTIQRTQQEDSAVYLCASSLRTGQGNTIYFGEGSWLTVV.

This clone has just one count. The CDR3 DNA sequence: TGTGCCAGTAGTATCTCTAGATCCGTCCAAGAGACCCAGTACTTC. It is translated as CASSISRSVQETQYF. The V and J genes are TRBV19 and TRBJ2-5; D remains ambiguous. The V end lost 3 bases, the J end lost 1 base, and 12 bases lay between the germline ends. This CDR3 is built from 15 residues. The germline CDR1 and CDR2 sequences are LNHDA and SQIVND (reference sequence).

The chain links TRBV4-3 to TRBJ1-2; 8 bases fit TRBD1. The CDR3 has 14 amino acids. Germline values: CDR1 LGHNA, CDR2 YSLEER. Trimming took 1 base from V and 6 from J; bases not matched to a gene: 4. CDR3 residues: CASSQVDRVDGYTF. The CDR3 bases are TGCGCCAGCAGCCAAGTGGACAGGGTTGATGGCTACACCTTC.

V gene TRBV18 combines with J gene TRBJ2-1; D is unclear. From germline, CDR1 is KGHSH and CDR2 LQKENI. The CDR3 length is 12 residues. The ends were cut back, 3 bases at V and 6 bases at J, with 6 bases in the middle. Here the CDR3 reads CASSPIRNEQFF. DNA for the CDR3: TGTGCCAGCTCACCTATCCGCAATGAGCAGTTCTTC.

This clone was observed a handful of times. This chain joins TRBV7-9 and TRBJ2-7; 9 nucleotides align to TRBD1. V shed 6 bases and J 4 bases; nucleotides not matched to a gene: 13. CDR1 and CDR2 (germline): SEHNR, FQNEAQ (reference sequence). The CDR3 extends over 16 amino acids. The CDR3 loop is CASSSLDGTGRYEQYF. DNA of the CDR3: TGTGCCAGCAGTTCTCTCGACGGGACAGGGAGATACGAGCAGTACTTC.